This T cell receptor beta chain was obtained from a study of a mutant IDH1 vaccine in newly diagnosed glioma. The study, taken as a whole, reports: Pseudoprogression apparently tracked independently of changes in top peripheral T cell clonotypes.

Specified time point: week 11, during vaccination. Mutant IDH1 20-mer peptide, at 300 ug, made up each vaccine dose, with topical imiquimod. This CDR3 has 15 residues. Germline V gives CDR1 KGHSH, CDR2 LQKENI. The ends were cut back, 3 bases at V and 6 bases at J, with 14 bases in the middle. Some clones are missing from TCRdb's copy, which holds only in-frame ones; the method was immunoSEQ multiplex PCR. The sample includes approximately 110,000 clones, 75% to 90% seen only once; the top ten take under 0.8%. On this clone itself: Antigen: not known.

The sequence was obtained from a woman between 45 and 65 years old with glioma. J is TRBJ1-4 and V is TRBV18; D might be TRBD1 (5 bases). Specimen: PBMCs, collected from a glioma patient whose treatment included an IDH1 peptide vaccine. CDR3 sequence (DNA): TGTGCCAGCTCACCTATGGGGGGGTCGGATGAAAAACTGTTTTTT. Encoded protein: CASSPMGGSDEKLFF.